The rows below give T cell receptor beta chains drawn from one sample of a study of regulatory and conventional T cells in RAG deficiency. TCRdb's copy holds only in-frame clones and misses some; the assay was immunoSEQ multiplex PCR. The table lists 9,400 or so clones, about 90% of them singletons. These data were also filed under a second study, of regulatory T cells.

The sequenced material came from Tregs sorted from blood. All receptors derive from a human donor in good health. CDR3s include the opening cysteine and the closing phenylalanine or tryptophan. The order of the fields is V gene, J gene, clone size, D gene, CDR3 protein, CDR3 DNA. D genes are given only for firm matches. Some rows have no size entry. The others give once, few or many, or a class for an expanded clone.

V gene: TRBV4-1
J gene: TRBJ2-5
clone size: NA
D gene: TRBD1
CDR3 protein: CASSSGQGAETQYF
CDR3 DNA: TGCGCCAGCAGCTCGGGACAGGGTGCTGAGACCCAGTACTTC

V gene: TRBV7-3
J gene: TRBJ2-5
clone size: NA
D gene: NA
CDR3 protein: CASSLDRQETQYF
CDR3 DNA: TGTGCCAGCAGCTTAGATAGGCAAGAGACCCAGTACTTC

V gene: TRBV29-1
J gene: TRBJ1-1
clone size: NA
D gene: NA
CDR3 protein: CSVGVHPSFF
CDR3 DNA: TGCAGCGTTGGTGTACACCCGTCTTTCTTT

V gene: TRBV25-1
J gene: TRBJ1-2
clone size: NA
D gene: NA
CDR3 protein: CASSDFGGYTF
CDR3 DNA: TGTGCCAGCAGTGATTTCGGTGGCTACACCTTC

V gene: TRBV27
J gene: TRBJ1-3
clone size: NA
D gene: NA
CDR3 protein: CASSLFWGAGNTIYF
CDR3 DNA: TGTGCCAGCAGTTTATTTTGGGGCGCAGGAAACACCATATATTTT

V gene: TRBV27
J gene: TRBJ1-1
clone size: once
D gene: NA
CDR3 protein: CASSSAPSSFKWTEAFF
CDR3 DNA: TGTGCCAGCAGTTCAGCCCCAAGCAGTTTTAAGTGGACTGAAGCTTTCTTT

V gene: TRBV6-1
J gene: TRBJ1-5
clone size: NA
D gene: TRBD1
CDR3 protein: CASSEPFRGLQPQHF
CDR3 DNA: TGTGCCAGCAGCGAACCCTTCAGGGGGCTTCAGCCCCAGCATTTT

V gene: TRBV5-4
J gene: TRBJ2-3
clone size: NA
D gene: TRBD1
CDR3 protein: CASSNRDRITDTQYF
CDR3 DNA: TGTGCCAGCAGCAACCGGGACAGGATCACAGATACGCAGTATTTT

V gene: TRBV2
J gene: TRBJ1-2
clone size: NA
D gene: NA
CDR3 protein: CASSESGFNYGYTF
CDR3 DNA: TGTGCCAGCAGTGAAAGCGGCTTTAACTATGGCTACACCTTC

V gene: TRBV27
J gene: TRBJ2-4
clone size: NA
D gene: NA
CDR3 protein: CASSPQRLAKNIQYF
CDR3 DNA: TGTGCCAGCAGTCCCCAGCGTCTAGCCAAAAACATTCAGTACTTC

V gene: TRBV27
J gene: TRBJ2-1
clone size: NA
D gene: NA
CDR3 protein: CASSLSVPTYNEQFF
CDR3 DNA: TGTGCCAGCAGTTTAAGCGTCCCCACCTACAATGAGCAGTTCTTC

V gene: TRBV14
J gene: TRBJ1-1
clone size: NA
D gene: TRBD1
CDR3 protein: CASSQRDRGGVEAFF
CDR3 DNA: TGTGCCAGCAGTCAGAGGGACAGGGGAGGAGTTGAAGCTTTCTTT

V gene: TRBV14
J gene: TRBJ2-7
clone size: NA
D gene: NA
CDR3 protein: CASSQEAGFTYEQYF
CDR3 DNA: TGTGCCAGCAGCCAAGAGGCGGGCTTTACCTACGAGCAGTACTTC

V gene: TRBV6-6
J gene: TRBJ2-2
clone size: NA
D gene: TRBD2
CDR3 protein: CASSYGPASGGELFF
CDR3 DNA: TGTGCCAGCAGTTACGGGCCGGCTAGCGGCGGGGAGCTGTTTTTT

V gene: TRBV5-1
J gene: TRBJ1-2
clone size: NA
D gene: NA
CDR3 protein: CASSSVRDGYTF
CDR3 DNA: TGCGCCAGCAGCTCGGTCAGGGATGGCTACACCTTC

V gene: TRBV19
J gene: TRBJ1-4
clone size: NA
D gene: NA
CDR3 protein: CASSMIKGWDEKLFF
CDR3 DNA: TGTGCCAGTAGTATGATCAAGGGTTGGGATGAAAAACTGTTTTTT

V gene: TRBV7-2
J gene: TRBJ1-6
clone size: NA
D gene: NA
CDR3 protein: CASSLKGWGYSPLHF
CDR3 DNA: TGTGCCAGCAGCTTAAAGGGGTGGGGATATTCACCCCTCCACTTT

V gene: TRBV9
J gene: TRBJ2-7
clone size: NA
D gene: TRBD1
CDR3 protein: CASSVAGTGNHEQYF
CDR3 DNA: TGTGCCAGCAGCGTAGCCGGGACAGGAAACCACGAGCAGTACTTC

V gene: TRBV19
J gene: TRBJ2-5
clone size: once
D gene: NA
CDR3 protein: CASSPFMGKVTQYF
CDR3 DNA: TGTGCCAGTAGCCCCTTCATGGGGAAGGTGACCCAGTACTTC

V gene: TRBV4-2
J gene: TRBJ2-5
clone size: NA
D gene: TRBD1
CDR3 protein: CASSQAQGQGGQETQYF
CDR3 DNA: TGTGCCAGCAGCCAAGCCCAGGGACAGGGCGGCCAAGAGACCCAGTACTTC

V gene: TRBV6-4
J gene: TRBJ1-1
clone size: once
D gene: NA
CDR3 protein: CASSDRVGTEAFF
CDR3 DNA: TGTGCCAGCAGTGACAGGGTTGGCACTGAAGCTTTCTTT

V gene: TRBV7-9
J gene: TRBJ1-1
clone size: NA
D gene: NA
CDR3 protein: CASSLKVNTEAFF
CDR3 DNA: TGTGCCAGCAGCTTAAAGGTGAACACTGAAGCTTTCTTT

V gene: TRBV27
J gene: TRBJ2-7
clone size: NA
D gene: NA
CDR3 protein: CASSLRWGANSYEQYF
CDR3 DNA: TGTGCCAGCAGTTTACGTTGGGGGGCGAATTCGTACGAGCAGTACTTC

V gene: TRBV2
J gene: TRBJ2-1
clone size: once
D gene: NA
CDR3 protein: CASSPLQGANLYNEQFF
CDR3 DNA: TGTGCCAGCAGCCCCCTACAGGGAGCGAATCTGTACAATGAGCAGTTCTTC

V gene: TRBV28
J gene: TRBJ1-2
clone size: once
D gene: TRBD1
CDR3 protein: CASGSGTAQRGYTF
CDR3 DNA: TGTGCCAGCGGCTCCGGGACAGCCCAGAGGGGCTACACCTTC

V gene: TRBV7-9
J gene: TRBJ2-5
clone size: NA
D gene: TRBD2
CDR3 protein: CASSFLAVQETQYF
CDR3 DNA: TGTGCCAGCAGCTTCCTAGCGGTCCAAGAGACCCAGTACTTC

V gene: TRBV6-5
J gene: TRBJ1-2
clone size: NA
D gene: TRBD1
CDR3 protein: CASSLGTANYGYTF
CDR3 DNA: TGTGCCAGCAGTTTGGGGACAGCTAACTATGGCTACACCTTC

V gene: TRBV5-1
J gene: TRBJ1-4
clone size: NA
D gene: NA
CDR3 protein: CASSALKPNEKLFF
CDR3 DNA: TGCGCCAGCAGCGCCCTTAAGCCTAATGAAAAACTGTTTTTT

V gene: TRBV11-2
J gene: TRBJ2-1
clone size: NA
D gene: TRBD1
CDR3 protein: CASSSQRRDRYNEQFF
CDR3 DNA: TGTGCCAGCAGCTCTCAACGCCGGGACAGGTACAATGAGCAGTTCTTC

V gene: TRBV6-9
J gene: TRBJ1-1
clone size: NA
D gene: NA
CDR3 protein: CASRTNTEAFF
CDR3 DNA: TGTGCCAGCAGAACGAACACTGAAGCTTTCTTT